This T cell receptor beta chain originates from a study of cytomegalovirus exposure and HLA in healthy donors. Amplification used 60 Vbeta primers and 13 Jbeta primers. Measured with immunoSEQ multiplex PCR; TCRdb has only the in-frame clones, and not every one. The sample records under 110,000 clones, 65% to 80% being singletons. This CDR3 spans 15 amino acids. The V segment lost 6 bases and the J segment 5 bases; nucleotides outside the gene matches: 11. CDR1 is MDHEN and CDR2 is SYDVKM in the germline V gene. This sequence joins TRBV28 and TRBJ1-2, with 8 positions matching TRBD1. This TCR derives from a woman aged 50 to 60 in good health and CMV-seropositive. The sequenced material came from PBMCs. DNA for the CDR3: TGTGCCAGCAGCGGCCCAACAGGGGGATTATATGGCTACACCTTC. Translated, it gives CASSGPTGGLYGYTF.